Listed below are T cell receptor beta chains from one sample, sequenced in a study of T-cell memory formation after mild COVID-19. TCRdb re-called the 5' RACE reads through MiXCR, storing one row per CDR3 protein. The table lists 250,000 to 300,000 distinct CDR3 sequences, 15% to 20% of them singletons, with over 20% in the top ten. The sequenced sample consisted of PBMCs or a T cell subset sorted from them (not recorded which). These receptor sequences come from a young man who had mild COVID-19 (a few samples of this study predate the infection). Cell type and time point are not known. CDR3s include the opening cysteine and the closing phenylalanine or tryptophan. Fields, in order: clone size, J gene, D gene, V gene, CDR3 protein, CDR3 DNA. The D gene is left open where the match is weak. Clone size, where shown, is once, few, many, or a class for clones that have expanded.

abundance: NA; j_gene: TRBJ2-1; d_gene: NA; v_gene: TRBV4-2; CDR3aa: CASSQTGRRTLDEQFF; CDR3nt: TGTGCCAGCAGCCAGACGGGACGGCGGACCCTCGATGAGCAGTTCTTC
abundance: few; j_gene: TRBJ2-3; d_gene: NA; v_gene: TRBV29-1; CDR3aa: CSVEGTDTQYF; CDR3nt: TGCAGCGTTGAGGGGACGGATACGCAGTATTTT
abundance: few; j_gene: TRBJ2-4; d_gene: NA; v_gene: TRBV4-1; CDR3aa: CASSLRPILDKNIQYF; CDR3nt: TGCGCCAGCAGCCTTAGACCAATCCTGGACAAAAACATTCAGTACTTC
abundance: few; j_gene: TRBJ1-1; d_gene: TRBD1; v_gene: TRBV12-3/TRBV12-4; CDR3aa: CASRPGQGWDTEAFF; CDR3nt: TGTGCCAGCAGACCCGGACAGGGCTGGGACACTGAAGCTTTCTTT
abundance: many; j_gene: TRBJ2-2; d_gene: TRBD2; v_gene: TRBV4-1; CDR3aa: CASSQEGYSGGGELFF; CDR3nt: TGCGCCAGCAGCCAAGAAGGTTACTCGGGGGGCGGGGAGCTGTTTTTT
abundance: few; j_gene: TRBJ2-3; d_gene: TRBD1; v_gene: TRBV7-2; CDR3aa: CASSPGTGWTDTQYF; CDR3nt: TGTGCCAGCAGCCCCGGGACAGGGTGGACAGATACGCAGTATTTT
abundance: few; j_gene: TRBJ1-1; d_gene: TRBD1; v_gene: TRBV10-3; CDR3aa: CAISESGQAQRGNTEAFF; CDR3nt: TGTGCCATCAGTGAGTCGGGACAGGCCCAAAGGGGGAACACTGAAGCTTTCTTT
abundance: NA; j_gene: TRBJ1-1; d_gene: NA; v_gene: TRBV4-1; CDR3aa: CASSHLKGGTEAFF; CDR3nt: TGCGCCAGCAGCCACCTTAAGGGGGGCACTGAAGCTTTCTTT
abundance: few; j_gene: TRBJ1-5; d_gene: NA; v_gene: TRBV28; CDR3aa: CASSLGQGSANQPQHF; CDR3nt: TGTGCCAGCAGTTTAGGGCAGGGATCTGCGAATCAGCCCCAGCATTTT
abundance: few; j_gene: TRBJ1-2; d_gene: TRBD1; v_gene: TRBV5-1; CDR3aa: CASSPGQGARNYGYTF; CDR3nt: TGCGCCAGCAGCCCAGGACAGGGGGCGCGGAATTATGGCTACACCTTC
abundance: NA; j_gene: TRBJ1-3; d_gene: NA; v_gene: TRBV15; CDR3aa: CATSRAAAAGNTIYF; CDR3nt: TGTGCCACCAGCAGAGCCGCGGCAGCTGGAAACACCATATATTTT
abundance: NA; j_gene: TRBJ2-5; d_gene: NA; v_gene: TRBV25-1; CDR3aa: CASSESYQETQYF; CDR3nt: TGTGCCAGCAGTGAGTCGTACCAAGAGACCCAGTACTTC
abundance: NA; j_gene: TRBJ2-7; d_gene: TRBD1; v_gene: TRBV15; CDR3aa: CATSSGQGPYEQYF; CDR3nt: TGTGCCACCAGCAGCGGACAGGGTCCCTACGAGCAGTACTTC
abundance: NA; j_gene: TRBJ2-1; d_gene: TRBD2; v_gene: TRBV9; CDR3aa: CASSPEAGPTYNEQFF; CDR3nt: TGTGCCAGCAGCCCAGAAGCGGGACCCACCTACAATGAGCAGTTCTTC
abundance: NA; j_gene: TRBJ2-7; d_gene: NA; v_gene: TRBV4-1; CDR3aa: CASSQDSGGPYEQYF; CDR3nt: TGCGCCAGCAGCCAAGACTCCGGAGGACCCTACGAGCAGTACTTC
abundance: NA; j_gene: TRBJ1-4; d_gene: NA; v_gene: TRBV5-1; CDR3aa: CASSLTGGITNEKLFF; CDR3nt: TGCGCCAGCAGCTTAACAGGAGGAATAACTAATGAAAAACTGTTTTTT
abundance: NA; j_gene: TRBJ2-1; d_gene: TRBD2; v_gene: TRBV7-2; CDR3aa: CASSLPFWRGDGAGNEQFF; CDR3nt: TGTGCCAGCAGCTTACCGTTTTGGCGGGGGGACGGGGCTGGCAATGAGCAGTTCTTC
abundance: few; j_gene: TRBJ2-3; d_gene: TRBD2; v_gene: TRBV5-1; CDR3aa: CASGGMTSGGTDTQYF; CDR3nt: TGCGCCAGCGGGGGAATGACTAGCGGGGGTACAGATACGCAGTATTTT
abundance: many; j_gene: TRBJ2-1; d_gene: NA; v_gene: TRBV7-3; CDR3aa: CASSLSPLGFSGNEQFF; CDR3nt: TGTGCCAGCAGCCTGTCCCCATTGGGCTTCTCGGGGAATGAGCAGTTCTTC
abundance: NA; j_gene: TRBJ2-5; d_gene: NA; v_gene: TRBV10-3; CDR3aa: CAIGATGPPQETQYF; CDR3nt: TGTGCCATCGGGGCGACAGGACCTCCCCAAGAGACCCAGTACTTC
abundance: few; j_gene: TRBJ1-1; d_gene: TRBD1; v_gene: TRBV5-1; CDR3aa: CASRQDRDEAFF; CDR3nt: TGCGCCAGCAGACAGGACAGGGATGAAGCTTTCTTT
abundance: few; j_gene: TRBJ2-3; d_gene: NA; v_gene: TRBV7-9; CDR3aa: CASSLVRLATDTQYF; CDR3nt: TGTGCCAGCAGCTTGGTCAGGCTAGCCACAGATACGCAGTATTTT
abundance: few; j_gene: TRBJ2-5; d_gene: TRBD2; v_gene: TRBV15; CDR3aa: CATSRGLAGAQETQYF; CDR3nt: TGTGCCACCAGCAGAGGGCTAGCGGGGGCTCAAGAGACCCAGTACTTC
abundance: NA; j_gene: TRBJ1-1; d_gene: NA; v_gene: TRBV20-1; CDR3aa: CSAREEVEAFF; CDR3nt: TGCAGTGCTAGGGAGGAGGTCGAAGCTTTCTTT
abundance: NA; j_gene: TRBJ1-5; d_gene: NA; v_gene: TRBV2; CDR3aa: CASKQERNQPQHF; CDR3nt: TGTGCCAGCAAACAAGAGAGAAATCAGCCCCAGCATTTT
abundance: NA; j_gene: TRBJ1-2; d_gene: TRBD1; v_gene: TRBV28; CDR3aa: CASSPRDRDNYGYTF; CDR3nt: TGTGCCAGCAGTCCCAGGGACAGGGATAACTATGGCTACACCTTC